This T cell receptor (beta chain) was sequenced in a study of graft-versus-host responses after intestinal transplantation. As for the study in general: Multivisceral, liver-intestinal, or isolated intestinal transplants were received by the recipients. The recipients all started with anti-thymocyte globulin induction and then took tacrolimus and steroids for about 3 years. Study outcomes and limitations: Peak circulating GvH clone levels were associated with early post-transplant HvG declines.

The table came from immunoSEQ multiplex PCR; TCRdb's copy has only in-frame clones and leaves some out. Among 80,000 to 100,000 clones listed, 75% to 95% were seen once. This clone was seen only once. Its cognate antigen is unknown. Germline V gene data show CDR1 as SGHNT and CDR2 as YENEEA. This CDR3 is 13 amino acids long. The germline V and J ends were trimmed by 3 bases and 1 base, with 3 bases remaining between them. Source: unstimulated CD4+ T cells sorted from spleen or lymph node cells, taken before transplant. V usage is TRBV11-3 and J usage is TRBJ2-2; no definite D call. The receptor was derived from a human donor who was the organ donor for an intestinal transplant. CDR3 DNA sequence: TGTGCCAGCAGCTTGCGGAACACCGGGGAGCTGTTTTTT. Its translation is CASSLRNTGELFF.